The 18 T cell receptor beta chains below come from one sample, sequenced in a study of blood T cell repertoires in COVID-19 (dated by TCRdb to 2018 to 2021). Libraries were constructed by the immunoSEQ multiplex PCR assay. TCRdb limited this immuneACCESS table to in-frame rearrangements with V and J called. A share of clones is missing; checked studies link under half to unresolved V genes, and the rest is unexplained. The sample contains around 280,000 clones, roughly 87% of them found a single time. The ten largest clones take up approximately 5.7% of the sample. The sequencing sample was made of PBMCs or T cells enriched from blood (not recorded which). These TCRs come from a woman in her thirties or forties who had recovered from COVID-19.

The chain uses TRBV18 and TRBJ1-5; a weak D match, TRBD1 (6 bases). CDR1 is KGHSH and CDR2 is LQKENI in the germline V gene. V was clipped by 4 bases and J by 0 bases, with 13 bases between them. CDR3 size: 16 residues. CDR3 region: CASSHTQGLSNQPQHF. CDR3 DNA: TGTGCCAGCTCACACACCCAGGGGCTTAGCAATCAGCCCCAGCATTTT.

The gene calls are TRBV7-2 and TRBJ2-4; D unresolved. Per the germline V gene, CDR1 is SGHTA and CDR2 is FQGNSA. The CDR3 spans 14 residues. V lost 1 base and J lost 2, with 6 bases in between. CDR3 protein: CASSLESPKNIQYF. CDR3 sequence (DNA): TGTGCCAGCAGCTTAGAGAGTCCCAAAAACATTCAGTACTTC.

The rearrangement uses TRBV30 and TRBJ2-5; tentative D call: TRBD1 (6 bases). V was trimmed by 3 bases and J by 5 bases, leaving 19 bases between them. This CDR3 comprises 15 residues. From germline, CDR1 is GTSNPN and CDR2 SVGIG (reference sequence). The CDR3 region has the DNA TGTGCCTGGAGAGAAACAGGGTCTATCGGGGAGACCCAGTACTTC. This translates into CAWRETGSIGETQYF.

V gene TRBV7-2 combines with J gene TRBJ2-2; TRBD2 matches 8 bases. Germline V lookup: CDR1 SGHTA, CDR2 FQGNSA. The ends lost 5 bases at V and 0 bases at J; junction bases unmatched: 5. This CDR3 contains 16 residues. This CDR3 is CASSVRLATNTGELFF. The CDR3 bases are TGTGCCAGCAGCGTCCGACTAGCGACGAACACCGGGGAGCTGTTTTTT.

To note about this clone: At one end the junction does not follow the germline gene, possibly because of a read error. The chain couples TRBV2 to TRBJ2-2; D call uncertain. CDR1 and CDR2 (germline): SNHLY, FYNNEI. This CDR3 is built from 11 residues. CDR3 loop: CASGDLGELFF. In nucleotides, the CDR3 is TGTGCCAGCGGTGACCTCGGGGAGCTGTTTTTT.

This chain joins TRBV12-3 or TRBV12-4 and TRBJ2-6; D remains ambiguous. V dropped 7 bases and J dropped 2 bases, with 6 bases sitting between them. CDR3 length: 13 residues. This chain's CDR3 is CASIYAGANVLTF. As DNA, the CDR3 is TGTGCCAGCATCTACGCTGGGGCCAACGTCCTGACTTTC.

The rearrangement links TRBV5-5 to TRBJ2-5, with 7 bases lining up with TRBD1. V lost 4 bases to trimming and J lost 3 bases; unmatched junction nucleotides: 3. From germline, CDR1 is SGHKS and CDR2 YYEKEE (reference sequence). The CDR3 consists of 13 residues. Written as DNA, the CDR3 is TGTGCCAGCAGCCTCCAGGGGGAAGAGACCCAGTACTTC. It yields the protein CASSLQGEETQYF.

This chain connects TRBV7-2 to TRBJ1-5; perhaps TRBD1 as D (5 bases). The CDR3 runs 15 residues. Germline loops: CDR1 SGHTA, CDR2 FQGNSA. V was shortened by 5 bases and J by 8 bases, with 19 bases between the two germline ends. CDR3 DNA: TGTGCCAGCAGCGTCGCCGGAGGACGGGGGGAGCCCCAGCATTTT. It specifies CASSVAGGRGEPQHF.

The chain combines TRBV28 with TRBJ2-5, with 9 bases aligning to TRBD1. V was clipped by 4 bases and J by 5 bases; unmatched bases: 8. Germline V gene lookup returns CDR1 MDHEN and CDR2 SYDVKM. There are 15 residues in the CDR3. The CDR3 DNA reads TGTGCCAGCAGTTCCCCACAGGGGGCCGGGGAGACCCAGTACTTC. Translation gives CASSSPQGAGETQYF.

J is TRBJ1-2 and V is TRBV28; D is possibly TRBD1 (5 bases). In germline, CDR1 is MDHEN, CDR2 SYDVKM. Trimming took off 6 bases at V and 3 bases at J, with 20 bases between the two ends. The CDR3 spans 16 residues. The chain's CDR3 is CASSLLGLGGDYGYTF. The CDR3 DNA is TGTGCCAGCAGCCTCCTCGGACTGGGGGGAGACTATGGCTACACCTTC.

The rearrangement joins TRBV5-6 to TRBJ2-7, with D perhaps matching TRBD2 (5 bases). This CDR3 contains 17 residues. Germline lookup yields CDR1 SGHDT and CDR2 YYEEEE. V lost 0 bases and J lost 4, with 20 bases in between. The CDR3 spells CASSLVVPSGSVYEQYF. The CDR3 DNA is TGTGCCAGCAGCTTGGTCGTCCCCTCGGGGTCGGTTTACGAGCAGTACTTC.

The J gene is TRBJ1-2, the V gene TRBV19, with D possibly matching TRBD1 (5 bases). The V and J ends lost 10 bases and 8 bases respectively, with 17 bases between them. Germline V gene sequence: CDR1 LNHDA, CDR2 SQIVND (reference sequence). This CDR3 contains 12 residues. The CDR3 sequence is CATRKDTEGYTF. The CDR3 bases are TGTGCCACAAGGAAGGACACGGAGGGCTACACCTTC.

This chain links TRBV19 with TRBJ1-1, with 10 positions matching TRBD1. Germline values: CDR1 LNHDA, CDR2 SQIVND (reference sequence). This CDR3 has 14 amino acids. Trimming removed 10 bases from V and 4 bases from J; junction bases left unmatched: 9. DNA for the CDR3: TGTGCCACCATGACAGGGGGCCGGACCACTGAAGCTTTCTTT. As protein: CATMTGGRTTEAFF.

The chain couples TRBV7-4 to TRBJ1-3; 10 bases line up with TRBD1. Per germline, CDR1 SGHVT and CDR2 SQSDAQ. V shed 3 bases and J 2 bases; nucleotides not matched to a gene: 1. The CDR3 extends over 15 amino acids. In DNA, the CDR3 is TGTGCCAGCAGCTTTGGACAGGGGGCTGGAAACACCATATATTTT. Its translation is CASSFGQGAGNTIYF.

The gene calls are TRBV5-1 and TRBJ2-1; D gene ambiguous. Between the trimmed V and J ends, which lost 1 base and 10 bases, there was a span of 6 bases. Germline values: CDR1 SGHRS, CDR2 YFSETQ. CDR3 length equals 11 residues. The CDR3 bases are TGCGCCAGCAGCTTGCAGGCAGAGCAGTTCTTC. Translated, it gives CASSLQAEQFF.

V gene TRBV2 combines with J gene TRBJ1-2; no reliable D call. The V gene's germline CDR1 is SNHLY and CDR2 FYNNEI. Trimming stripped 7 bases from V and 7 bases from J, with 10 bases between. This CDR3 is 11 amino acids long. CDR3 nucleotide sequence: TGTGCCAGCACCTGGGCAGGTGGCTACACCTTC. Translating it yields CASTWAGGYTF.

The J gene is TRBJ1-1, the V gene TRBV23-1, with D unclear. TRBV23-1 is noted as an ORF with a role that remains uncertain. This CDR3 spans 15 amino acids. Trimming removed 1 base at V and 5 bases at J, with 14 bases between. The DNA of the CDR3 is TGCGCCAGCAGTCAATACCCTGACTGGGTTACTGAAGCTTTCTTT. Translation gives CASSQYPDWVTEAFF.

The rearrangement uses TRBV11-2 and TRBJ1-5; TRBD1 might be the D (5 bases). Per the germline V gene, CDR1 is SGHAT and CDR2 is FQNNGV. Trimming removed 1 base from V and 3 bases from J, with 10 bases in between. The CDR3 runs to 15 residues. The CDR3 is CASSLVGGANQPQHF. The CDR3 bases are TGTGCCAGCAGCTTAGTTGGTGGGGCCAATCAGCCCCAGCATTTT.